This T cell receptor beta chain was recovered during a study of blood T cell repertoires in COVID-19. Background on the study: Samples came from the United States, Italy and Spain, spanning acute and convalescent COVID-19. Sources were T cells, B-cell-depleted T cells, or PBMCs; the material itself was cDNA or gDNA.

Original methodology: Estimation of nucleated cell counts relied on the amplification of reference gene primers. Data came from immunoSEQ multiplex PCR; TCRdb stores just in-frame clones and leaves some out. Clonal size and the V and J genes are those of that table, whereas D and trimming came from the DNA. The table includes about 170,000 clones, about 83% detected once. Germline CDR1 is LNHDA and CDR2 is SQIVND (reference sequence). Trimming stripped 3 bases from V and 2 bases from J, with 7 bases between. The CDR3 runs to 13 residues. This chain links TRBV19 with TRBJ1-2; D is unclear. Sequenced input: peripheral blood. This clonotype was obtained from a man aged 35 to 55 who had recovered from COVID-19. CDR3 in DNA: TGTGCCAGTAGTATTTCGGTCAACTATGGCTACACCTTC. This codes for CASSISVNYGYTF.